Included here is one T cell receptor (beta chain) sequence, with context. Its specificity is unknown. Germline assignment: CDR1 SEHNR and CDR2 FQNEAQ (reference sequence). This CDR3 spans 15 amino acids. Losses at the gene ends were 2 bases for V and 5 bases for J; bases not matched to a gene: 9. One entry per CDR3 protein results from TCRdb running MiXCR on the 5' RACE reads. There are under 1 million distinct CDR3 sequences in the sample; 12% occur only once, and around 1.6% lies in the top ten. The source of the sample is a study of identical twins. General study findings and limits: Insertions were fewer in abundant cord blood beta clonotypes, whereas memory repertoires showed none of this pattern.

These records were also assigned to another study, of yellow fever vaccine responses in identical twins.

Material for sequencing was PBMCs. The rearrangement joins TRBV7-9 to TRBJ2-7, with 7 nucleotides matching TRBD1. The TCR comes from a woman aged 18-30 years in good health. The chain's CDR3 is CASSLPGQAGDEQYF. The CDR3 region has the DNA TGTGCCAGCAGCTTACCCGGACAGGCGGGTGACGAGCAGTACTTC.